Given below is one TCR beta chain in context. Trimming took 2 bases from V and 12 from J; bases not matched to a gene: 5. Germline CDR1 reads GTSNPN; CDR2 reads SVGIG (reference sequence). The CDR3 sequence is 11 residues long. The table came from immunoSEQ multiplex PCR; TCRdb's copy has only in-frame clones and leaves some out. This sample yields roughly 250,000 clones, of which 84% are seen a single time; less than 0.75% belongs to the top ten. This entry comes from a study of Tregs in tolerant kidney transplant recipients. The specimen was CD4+ T cells from blood. This TCR was recovered from a human donor in good health. The rearrangement links TRBV30 to TRBJ2-7; 9 bases fit TRBD2. This CDR3 reads CAWSPGGLAYF. The CDR3, as DNA: TGTGCCTGGAGTCCGGGGGGACTAGCGTACTTC.